This T cell receptor (beta chain) was observed in a study of early T cells in non-severe SARS-CoV-2 infection. Across the study: Alpha and beta chains were unpaired, from unsorted whole-blood bulk RNA.

This clonotype has a count of ten or more. Its antigen remains unidentified. CDR1 DFQATT and CDR2 SNEGSKA come from the germline V gene (reference sequence). V was pared by 5 bases and J by 0 bases, with 17 bases between. The CDR3 has 15 amino acids. Unique molecular identifier tags were affixed to discrete cDNA molecules. TCRdb itself ran the 5' RACE reads through MiXCR, one entry per CDR3 protein. Of approximately 67,000 distinct CDR3 sequences in the sample, approximately 9% are singletons; the top ten hold 2.5% to 3.5%. The study, taken as a whole, reports: The VDJdb matching leaned toward anti-spike CD8 responses and overlooked private and CD4 specificities.

The sample was whole blood. The chain joins TRBV20-1 to TRBJ2-7, with a weak D call TRBD2 (6 bases). The sequence came from an adult who was a healthcare worker with PCR-confirmed SARS-CoV-2 infection or an uninfected control (not recorded which). CDR3: CSAASGTSDSYEQYF. CDR3 DNA sequence: TGCAGTGCTGCTTCCGGGACTTCAGACTCCTACGAGCAGTACTTC.